This is a list of T cell receptor beta chains from one sample in a study of OX40 agonist ivuxolimab in advanced cancers. Sequenced by immunoSEQ multiplex PCR; TCRdb stores in-frame clones only, minus some. The sample has roughly 92,000 clones, around nine tenths seen once. Material: CD4+ or CD8+ T cells sorted from blood, obtained in a trial of the OX40 agonist ivuxolimab. These receptors all come from an adult with an advanced solid tumor such as melanoma, head and neck, liver or kidney cancer. Each CDR3 is given with its conserved first and last residue. The D gene is left open where the match is weak. Where a row states a size, it is once, few, many or the class of an expanded clone; other rows omit it.

TRBV28,TRBJ1-3,-,-,TGTGCCACCTTACACAGGGAAAGAAACACCATATATTTT,CATLHRERNTIYF
TRBV28,TRBJ2-5,once,TRBD1,TGTGCCAGCACAGGGGGCCAAGAGACCCAGTACTTC,CASTGGQETQYF
TRBV7-2,TRBJ2-1,-,-,TGTGCCAGCAGCCCGGGGACTTCCTACAATGAGCAGTTCTTC,CASSPGTSYNEQFF
TRBV4-2,TRBJ2-3,-,-,TGTGCCAGCAGCCAAGAGGGTGGGGGCCTCTGGTATTTT,CASSQEGGGLWYF
TRBV7-2,TRBJ1-5,few,TRBD1,TGTGCCAGCAGCCGCGGACAGGGGGGGACGAATCAGCCCCAGCATTTT,CASSRGQGGTNQPQHF
TRBV11-2,TRBJ2-1,-,TRBD1,TGTGCCAGCAGCTTAGTGGGGACAGGTAACAATGAGCAGTTCTTC,CASSLVGTGNNEQFF
TRBV11-2,TRBJ1-3,-,-,TGTGCCAGCAGCTCACCGCGGGGGGACTATGGAAACACCATATATTTT,CASSSPRGDYGNTIYF
TRBV9,TRBJ2-7,-,-,TGTGCCAGCAGCGTAGAGGCAGGGACACTCGAGCAGTACTTC,CASSVEAGTLEQYF
TRBV6-1,TRBJ1-4,-,TRBD1,TGTGCCAGCAGTGCAACAGGGGGTAGTGAAAAACTGTTTTTT,CASSATGGSEKLFF
TRBV29-1,TRBJ2-5,-,-,TGCAGCGCCGAAACTAGTGGAGGGAAGACCCAGTACTTC,CSAETSGGKTQYF
TRBV29-1,TRBJ1-2,-,-,TGCAGCGTTTTATCGCCGACCTCATCGGGGGGCTACACCTTC,CSVLSPTSSGGYTF
TRBV28,TRBJ1-1,-,-,TGTGCCAGCAGTTTAGAAACAGGCCAGTTGAACACTGAAGCTTTCTTT,CASSLETGQLNTEAFF
TRBV5-1,TRBJ2-3,-,-,TGCGCCAGCAGCCCCCTTGTGCGAGATACGCAGTATTTT,CASSPLVRDTQYF
TRBV6-6,TRBJ1-2,-,-,TGTGCCAGCAGTTACGCACAACGCTATGGCTACACCTTC,CASSYAQRYGYTF
TRBV27,TRBJ1-1,-,-,TGTGCCAGCAGTTTGGTCGTGAACACTGAAGCTTTCTTT,CASSLVVNTEAFF
TRBV27,TRBJ1-5,-,TRBD1,TGTGCCAGCAGCCGCGGGACAGGGGCTCAGCCCCAGCATTTT,CASSRGTGAQPQHF
TRBV6-5,TRBJ1-2,-,-,TGTGCCAGCAGGAGAAGGCAAGGTGGCTACACCTTC,CASRRRQGGYTF
TRBV30,TRBJ1-4,once,TRBD1,TGTGCCTGGGGAAGACAGGGATTGGGTGAAAAACTGTTTTTT,CAWGRQGLGEKLFF
TRBV7-9,TRBJ1-4,-,TRBD1,TGTGCCAGCAGCTTAGCGAGGGGACAGGGTGGAAGTGAAAAACTGTTTTTT,CASSLARGQGGSEKLFF
TRBV5-1,TRBJ2-3,-,-,TGCGCCAGCAGCTTGGACGGTGGCACAGATACGCAGTATTTT,CASSLDGGTDTQYF
TRBV7-2,TRBJ2-7,-,TRBD2,TGTGCCAGCAGCCTTTCGACTAGCGGGGGGGCCTACGAGCAGTACTTC,CASSLSTSGGAYEQYF
TRBV5-6,TRBJ1-4,-,-,TGTGCCAGCAGCTTGTCTGGGGGCAAACTGTTTTTT,CASSLSGGKLFF
TRBV15,TRBJ1-6,-,-,TGTGCCACCAGCAGAGTGGGGACATCACCCCTCCACTTT,CATSRVGTSPLHF
TRBV6-1,TRBJ2-3,-,-,TGTGCCAGCAGTGAAATAGGGCACTTCACAGATACGCAGTATTTT,CASSEIGHFTDTQYF
TRBV30,TRBJ2-5,-,TRBD1,TGTGCCTGGAGCCAAGGGACAGGGGGCTACGAGACCCAGTACTTC,CAWSQGTGGYETQYF
TRBV30,TRBJ1-4,medium-sized,TRBD1,TGTGCCTGGAGTGAGCGGACAGGGAGGAATGAAAAACTGTTTTTT,CAWSERTGRNEKLFF
TRBV18,TRBJ2-1,few,TRBD1,TGTGCCAGCTCACCGGAGGACAGGGCCGGTCAGTTCTTC,CASSPEDRAGQFF
TRBV28,TRBJ1-2,once,-,TGTGCCAGCAGTTTATCAGGGTTGGCTAACTATGGCTACACCTTC,CASSLSGLANYGYTF
TRBV27,TRBJ2-3,-,TRBD2,TGTGCCAGCTCGGGGGCTAGCGGGAGGGGCACAGATACGCAGTATTTT,CASSGASGRGTDTQYF
TRBV6-5,TRBJ2-7,-,TRBD1,TGTGCCAGCAGTTACTCTACAGGGGACTACGAGCAGTACTTC,CASSYSTGDYEQYF
TRBV27,TRBJ1-3,-,-,TGTGCCAGCAGTTTTGACAACTCTGGAAACACCATATATTTT,CASSFDNSGNTIYF
TRBV7-8,TRBJ1-4,-,-,TGTGCCAGCAGCTTAGGCGGGGAAGAAAAACTGTTTTTT,CASSLGGEEKLFF
TRBV15,TRBJ1-5,once,-,TGTGCCACCAGCAGAGATTACGGGTCGGGTCAGCCCCAGCATTTT,CATSRDYGSGQPQHF
TRBV7-6,TRBJ2-2,-,-,TGTGCCAGCAGCTACCTTGGGGAGCTGTTTTTT,CASSYLGELFF
TRBV18,TRBJ1-5,-,-,TGTGCCAGCTCACCCCAAGGCGATCAGCCCCAGCATTTT,CASSPQGDQPQHF
TRBV5-1,TRBJ2-2,-,TRBD2,TGCGCCAGCAGCGATAGCGGGAGTCAGACCGGGGAGCTGTTTTTT,CASSDSGSQTGELFF
TRBV5-1,TRBJ1-1,-,-,TGCGCCAGCAGCTTGAACCCGCAGGGCAAAAGGATGAACACTGAAGCTTTCTTT,CASSLNPQGKRMNTEAFF
TRBV5-1,TRBJ1-2,-,-,TGCGCCAGCAGCGATCGGGAGTTGTATGGCTACACCTTC,CASSDRELYGYTF
TRBV5-1,TRBJ2-1,-,TRBD1,TGCGCCAGCAGCCTACAGGGGGCTGATGAGCAGTTCTTC,CASSLQGADEQFF
TRBV11-3,TRBJ2-1,few,-,TGTGCCAGCAGCCCCCGCCTAGAGGGACATGATGAGCAGTTCTTC,CASSPRLEGHDEQFF